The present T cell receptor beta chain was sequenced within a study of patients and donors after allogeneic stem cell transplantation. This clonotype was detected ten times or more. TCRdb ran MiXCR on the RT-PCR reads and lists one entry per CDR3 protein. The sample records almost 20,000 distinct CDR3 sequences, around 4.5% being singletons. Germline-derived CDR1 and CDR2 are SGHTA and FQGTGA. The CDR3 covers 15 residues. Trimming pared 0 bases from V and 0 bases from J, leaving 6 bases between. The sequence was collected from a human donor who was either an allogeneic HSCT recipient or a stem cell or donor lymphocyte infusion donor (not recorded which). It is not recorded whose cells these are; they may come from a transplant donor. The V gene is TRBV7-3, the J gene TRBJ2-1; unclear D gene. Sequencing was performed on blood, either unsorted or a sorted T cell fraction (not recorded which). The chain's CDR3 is CASSLTPSSYNEQFF. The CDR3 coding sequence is TGTGCCAGCAGCTTAACCCCTAGCTCCTACAATGAGCAGTTCTTC.